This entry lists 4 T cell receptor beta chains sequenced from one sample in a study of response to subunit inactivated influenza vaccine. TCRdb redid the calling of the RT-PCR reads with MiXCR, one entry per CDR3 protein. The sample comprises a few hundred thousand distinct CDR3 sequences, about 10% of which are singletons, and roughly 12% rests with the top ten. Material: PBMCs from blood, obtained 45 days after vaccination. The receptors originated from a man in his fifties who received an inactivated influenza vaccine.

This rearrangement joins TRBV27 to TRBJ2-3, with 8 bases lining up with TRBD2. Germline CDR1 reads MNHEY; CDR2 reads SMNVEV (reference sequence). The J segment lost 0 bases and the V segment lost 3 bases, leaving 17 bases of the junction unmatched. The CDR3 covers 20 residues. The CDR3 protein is CASSLRSWRGATASTDTQYF. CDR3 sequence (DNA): TGTGCCAGCAGTTTGAGGTCTTGGCGGGGGGCAACTGCTAGCACAGATACGCAGTATTTT.

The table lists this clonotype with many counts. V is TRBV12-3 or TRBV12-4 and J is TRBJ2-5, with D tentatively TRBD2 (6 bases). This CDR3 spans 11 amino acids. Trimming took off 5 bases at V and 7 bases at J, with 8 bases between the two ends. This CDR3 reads CASSPGGTQYF. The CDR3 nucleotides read TGTGCCAGCAGTCCCGGGGGGACCCAGTACTTC.

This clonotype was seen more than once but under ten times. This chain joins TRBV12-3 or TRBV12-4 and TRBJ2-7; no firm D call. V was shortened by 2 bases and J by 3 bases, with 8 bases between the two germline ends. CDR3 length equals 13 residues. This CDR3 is CASSLSELYEQYF. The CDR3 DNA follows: TGTGCCAGCAGTTTAAGCGAGCTCTACGAGCAGTACTTC.

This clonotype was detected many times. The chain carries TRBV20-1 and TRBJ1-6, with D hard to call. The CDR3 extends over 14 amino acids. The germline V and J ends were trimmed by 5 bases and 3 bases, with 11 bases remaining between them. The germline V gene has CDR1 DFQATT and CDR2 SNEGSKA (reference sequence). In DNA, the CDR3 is TGCAGTGCTGAACAGCCGAACTATAATTCACCCCTCCACTTT. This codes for CSAEQPNYNSPLHF.